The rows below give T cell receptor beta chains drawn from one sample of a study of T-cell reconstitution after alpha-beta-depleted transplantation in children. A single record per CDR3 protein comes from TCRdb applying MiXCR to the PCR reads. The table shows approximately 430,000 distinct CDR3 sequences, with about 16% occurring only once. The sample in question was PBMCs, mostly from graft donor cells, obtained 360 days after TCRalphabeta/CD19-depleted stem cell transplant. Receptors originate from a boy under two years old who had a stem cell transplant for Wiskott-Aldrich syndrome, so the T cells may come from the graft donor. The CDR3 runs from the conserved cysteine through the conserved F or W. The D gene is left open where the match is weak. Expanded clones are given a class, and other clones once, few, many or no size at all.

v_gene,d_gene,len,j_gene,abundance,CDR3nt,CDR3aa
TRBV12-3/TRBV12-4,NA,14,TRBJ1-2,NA,TGTGCCAGCAGATACTCCGGGATCAACTATGGCTACAACTTC,CASRYSGINYGYNF
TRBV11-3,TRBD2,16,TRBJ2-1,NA,TGTGCCAGCAGCTTGATAGCGGGGTTTAGCTACAATGAGCAGTTCTTC,CASSLIAGFSYNEQFF
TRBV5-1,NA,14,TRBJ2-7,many,TGCGCCAGCAGCTTGGGAAGGGCGACCTACGAGCAGTACTTC,CASSLGRATYEQYF
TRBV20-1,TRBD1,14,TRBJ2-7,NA,TGCAGTGCTGCCTCCGGGACAGGTGTCTACGAGCAGTACTTC,CSAASGTGVYEQYF
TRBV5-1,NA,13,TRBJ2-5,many,TGCGCCAGCAGCTTGGCGGGTTCAGAGACCCAGTACTTC,CASSLAGSETQYF
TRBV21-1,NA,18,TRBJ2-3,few,TGTGCCAGCAGCAAAATCCCATCGACAAAAGGCGGCACAGATACGCAGTATTTT,CASSKIPSTKGGTDTQYF
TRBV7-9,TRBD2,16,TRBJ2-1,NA,TGTGCCAGCAGCTTAGTTGGGCTAGCGGTACTCAATGAGCAGTTCTTC,CASSLVGLAVLNEQFF
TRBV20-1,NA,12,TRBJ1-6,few,TGCAGTGCTCTTCAGGGCAATTCACCCCTCCACTTT,CSALQGNSPLHF
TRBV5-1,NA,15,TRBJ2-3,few,TGCGCCAGCAGCAGGGACCGTGGAAGCACAGATACGCAGTATTTT,CASSRDRGSTDTQYF
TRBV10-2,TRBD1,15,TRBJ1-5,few,TGCGCCAGCAGTGAGGGGACAGGTTACGGCCAGCCCCAGCATTTT,CASSEGTGYGQPQHF
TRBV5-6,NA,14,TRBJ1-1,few,TGTGCCAGCAGCCGGCTTGGCCTGAACACCGAAGCTTTCTTT,CASSRLGLNTEAFF
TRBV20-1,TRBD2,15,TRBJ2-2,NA,TGCAGTGCTAGGCGCGGGGGGAGTTTCACCGGGGAGCTGTTTTTT,CSARRGGSFTGELFF
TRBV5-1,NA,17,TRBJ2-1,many,TGCGCCAGCAGTAGGAATCCTATTTTTAGCTCCTACAATGAGCAGTTCTTC,CASSRNPIFSSYNEQFF
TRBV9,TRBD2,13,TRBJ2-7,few,TGTGCCAGCAGCGTAACTAGCGGTTACGAGCAGTACTTC,CASSVTSGYEQYF
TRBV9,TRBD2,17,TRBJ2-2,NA,TGTGCCAGCAGCGTAGTACCTAGCGGGAGGTACACCGGGGAGCTGTTTTTT,CASSVVPSGRYTGELFF
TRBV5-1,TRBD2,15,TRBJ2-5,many,TGCGCCAGCAGCTCGGGAGGACTAGCGGGAGTTACCCAGTACTTC,CASSSGGLAGVTQYF
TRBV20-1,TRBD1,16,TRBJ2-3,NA,TGCAGTGCTAGAGAGGACAGGGGGCGACGCGGGGATACGCAGTATTTT,CSAREDRGRRGDTQYF
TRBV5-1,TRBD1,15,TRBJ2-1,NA,TGCGCCAGCAGCCAGGGACAGGGGCCCTACAATGAGCAGTTCTTC,CASSQGQGPYNEQFF
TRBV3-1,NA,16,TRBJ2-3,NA,TGTGCCAGCAGCCACTTAGGAGGTCGGGGCACAGATACGCAGTATTTT,CASSHLGGRGTDTQYF
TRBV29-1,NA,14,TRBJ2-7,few,TGCAGCGTTTCAACCGAATGGAGCTCCTACGAGCAGTACTTC,CSVSTEWSSYEQYF
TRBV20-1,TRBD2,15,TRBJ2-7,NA,TGCAGTGCTGGTGAGCGGGAACTAATCTTTTACGAGCAGTACTTC,CSAGERELIFYEQYF
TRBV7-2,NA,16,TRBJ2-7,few,TGTGCCAGCAGCCAACCAGAGAGGGTTCCACTTAACGAGCAGTACTTC,CASSQPERVPLNEQYF
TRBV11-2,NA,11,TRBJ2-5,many,TGTGCCAGCAGCTTAAGCTCCGCCCAGTACTTC,CASSLSSAQYF
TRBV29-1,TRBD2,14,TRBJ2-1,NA,TGCAGCGTTGGGGGAGGGCCCTCCTACAATGAGCAGTTCTTC,CSVGGGPSYNEQFF
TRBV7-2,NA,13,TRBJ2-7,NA,TGTGCCAGCAGCTACGGCCCTTCCTACGAGCAGTACTTC,CASSYGPSYEQYF
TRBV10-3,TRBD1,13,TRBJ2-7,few,TGTGCCATCAGCCAGACAGGGAATTTCGAGCAGTACTTC,CAISQTGNFEQYF
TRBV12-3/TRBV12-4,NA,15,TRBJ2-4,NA,TGTGCCAGCAGTTTACCACCCGCAGCCAAAAACATTCAGTACTTC,CASSLPPAAKNIQYF
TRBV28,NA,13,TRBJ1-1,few,TGTGCCAGCAGTTGGGGGAGGAACACTGAAGCTTTCTTT,CASSWGRNTEAFF
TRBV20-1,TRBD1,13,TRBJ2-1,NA,TGCAGTGCGTGGGACAGGGCGGGCAATGAGCAGTTCTTC,CSAWDRAGNEQFF
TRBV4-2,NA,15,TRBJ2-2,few,TGTGCCAGCAGCCAGGAGACAGGGAACACCGGGGAGCTGTTTTTT,CASSQETGNTGELFF
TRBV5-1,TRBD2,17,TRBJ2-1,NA,TGCGCCAGCAGACAGACTAGCGGGCTCAGTTCCTACAATGAGCAGTTCTTC,CASRQTSGLSSYNEQFF
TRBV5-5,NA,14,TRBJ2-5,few,TGTGCCAGCAGCTTGACTGTCTACCAAGAGACCCAGTACTTC,CASSLTVYQETQYF
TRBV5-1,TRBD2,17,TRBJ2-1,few,TGCGCCAGCAGGAGGACTAGCGGGGGCCTAACCTACAATGAGCAGTTCTTC,CASRRTSGGLTYNEQFF
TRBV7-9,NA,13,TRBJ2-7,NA,TGTGCCAGCAGCGGGCGGTTGCCCTACGAGCAGTACTTC,CASSGRLPYEQYF